This TCR beta chain came from a study of radiotherapy plus CTLA-4 blockade in lung cancer. Study-wide context: Objective responses were recorded in about a sixth of patients, with disease control recorded in approximately 34%.

Study findings and constraints: Early shifts in blood T cell clones, with interferon-beta, reportedly predicted response best. TCR clones originating in tumors grew in number in blood after radiotherapy plus ipilimumab.

Libraries were prepared by immunoSEQ multiplex PCR; TCRdb keeps only in-frame clonotypes and omits some of them. The data contain fewer than 45,000 clones, 75% to 90% of them singletons. Focal radiation with ipilimumab CTLA-4 blockade was given to patients with chemo-refractory metastatic non-small-cell lung cancer. This CDR3 has 14 amino acids. V shed 0 bases and J shed 3 bases, with 9 bases lying between them. Looked up from germline, CDR1 is SGDLS and CDR2 is YYNGEE. This clone appeared once. The antigen remains undetermined. Sequences were derived from peripheral blood, sampled from a patient treated with radiotherapy plus ipilimumab. The clonotype originates from a human donor with non-small cell lung cancer who had stable disease on radiotherapy plus ipilimumab. The chain recombines TRBV9 with TRBJ1-2; perhaps TRBD1 as D (6 bases). The CDR3 DNA follows: TGTGCCAGCAGCGTAGGTTCAGGGGACTATGGCTACACCTTC. It translates to CASSVGSGDYGYTF.